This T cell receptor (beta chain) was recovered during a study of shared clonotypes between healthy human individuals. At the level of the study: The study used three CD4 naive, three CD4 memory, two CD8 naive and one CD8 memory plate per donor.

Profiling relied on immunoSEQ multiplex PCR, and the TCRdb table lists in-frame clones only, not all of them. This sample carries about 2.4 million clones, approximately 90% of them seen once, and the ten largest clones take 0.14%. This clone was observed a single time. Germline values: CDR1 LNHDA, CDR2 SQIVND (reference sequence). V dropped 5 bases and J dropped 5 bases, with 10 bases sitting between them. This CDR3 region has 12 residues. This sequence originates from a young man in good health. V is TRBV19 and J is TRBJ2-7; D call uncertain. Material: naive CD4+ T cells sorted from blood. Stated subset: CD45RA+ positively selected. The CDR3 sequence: CASSSRNHEQYF. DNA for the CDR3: TGTGCCAGTAGTTCTAGGAACCACGAGCAGTACTTC.